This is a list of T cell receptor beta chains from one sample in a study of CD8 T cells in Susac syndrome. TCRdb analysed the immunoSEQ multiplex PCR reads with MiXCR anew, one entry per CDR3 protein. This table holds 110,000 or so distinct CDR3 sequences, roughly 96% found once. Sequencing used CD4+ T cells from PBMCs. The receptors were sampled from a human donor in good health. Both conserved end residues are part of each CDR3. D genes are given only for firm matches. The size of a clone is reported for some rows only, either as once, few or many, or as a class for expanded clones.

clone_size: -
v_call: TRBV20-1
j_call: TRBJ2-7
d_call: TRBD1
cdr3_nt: TGCAGTGCTCGGGAACAGGGGAAATCCTACGAGCAGTACTTC
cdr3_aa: CSAREQGKSYEQYF

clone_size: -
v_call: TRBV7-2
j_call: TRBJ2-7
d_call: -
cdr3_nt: TGTGCCAGCAGCTTAGAGCTGTTGTCTGGGTACGAGCAGTACTTC
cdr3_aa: CASSLELLSGYEQYF

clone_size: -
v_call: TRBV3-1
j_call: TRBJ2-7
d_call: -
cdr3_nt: TGTGCCAGCAGCCAAGAGGGCGGTGCTTTCTACGAGCAGTACTTC
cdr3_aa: CASSQEGGAFYEQYF

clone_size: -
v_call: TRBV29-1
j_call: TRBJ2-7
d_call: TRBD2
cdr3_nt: TGCAGCGCCTCACTAGCGGGACCGTACGAGCAGTACTTC
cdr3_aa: CSASLAGPYEQYF

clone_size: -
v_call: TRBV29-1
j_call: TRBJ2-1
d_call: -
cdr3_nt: TGCAGCGTTCGCTCAGGGAGCTCCTACAATGAGCAGTTCTTC
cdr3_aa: CSVRSGSSYNEQFF

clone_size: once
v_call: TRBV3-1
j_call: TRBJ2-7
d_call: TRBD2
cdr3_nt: TGTGCCAGCAGCCAAGATGGGCTAGCGGGAGCCCCTGGAGAGCAGTACTTC
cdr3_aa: CASSQDGLAGAPGEQYF

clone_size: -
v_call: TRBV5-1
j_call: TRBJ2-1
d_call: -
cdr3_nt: TGCGCCAGCAGCTTGGCAACACAGGGTGAGCAGTTCTTC
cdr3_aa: CASSLATQGEQFF

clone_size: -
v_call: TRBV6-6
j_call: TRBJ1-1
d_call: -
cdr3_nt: TGTGCCAGCAGTCCCTGGACAGAGCCTGAAGCTTTCTTT
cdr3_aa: CASSPWTEPEAFF

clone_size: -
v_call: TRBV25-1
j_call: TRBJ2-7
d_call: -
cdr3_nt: TGTGCCAGCAGTGATATGACAGCCCGTAGACACGAGCAGTACTTC
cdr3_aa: CASSDMTARRHEQYF

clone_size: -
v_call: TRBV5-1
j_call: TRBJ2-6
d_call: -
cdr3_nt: TGCGCCAGCAGCTTGAGGCAGTCTGGGGCCAACGTCCTGACTTTC
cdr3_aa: CASSLRQSGANVLTF

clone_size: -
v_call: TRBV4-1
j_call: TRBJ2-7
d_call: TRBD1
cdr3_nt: TGCGCCAGCAGCCAATGGGGGGACAGGGGGTCCGAAGAGCAGTACTTC
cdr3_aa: CASSQWGDRGSEEQYF

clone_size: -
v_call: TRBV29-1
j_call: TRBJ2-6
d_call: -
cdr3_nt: TGCAGCGTTAGCCAGGGCCCCTCTGGGGCCAACGTCCTGACTTTC
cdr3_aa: CSVSQGPSGANVLTF

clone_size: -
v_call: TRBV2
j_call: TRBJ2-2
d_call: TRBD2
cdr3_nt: TGTGCCAGCAGCGGGACTAGCGTGGGGGAGCTGTTTTTT
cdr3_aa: CASSGTSVGELFF

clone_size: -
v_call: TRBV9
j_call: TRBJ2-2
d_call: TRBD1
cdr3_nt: TGTGCCAGCAGCGGACAGGGGTACGGGGAGCTGTTTTTT
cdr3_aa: CASSGQGYGELFF

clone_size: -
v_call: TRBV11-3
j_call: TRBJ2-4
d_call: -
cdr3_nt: TGTGCCAGCAGCCCCGAATCCTCCCGAGGAGCCAAAAACATTCAGTACTTC
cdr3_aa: CASSPESSRGAKNIQYF

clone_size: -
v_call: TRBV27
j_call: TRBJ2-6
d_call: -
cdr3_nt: TGTGCCAGCAGTTTAAACCAGGTCCGCTCTGGGGCCAACGTCCTGACTTTC
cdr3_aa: CASSLNQVRSGANVLTF